Listed here are 19 T cell receptor beta chains from one sample, sequenced in a study of human T cells and chemical hapten exposure. TCRdb reprocessed the RACE reads with MiXCR, giving one entry per CDR3 protein. The sample has more than 75,000 distinct CDR3 sequences; about 9.4% are singletons. Time point here: patch test 2, 6 weeks after DPC sensitization. The treatment was: therapeutic diphenylcyclopropenone sensitization with weekly scalp DPC. This specimen was whole blood, taken in connection with sensitization to the hapten diphenylcyclopropenone (DPC). Every receptor here comes from a woman in her 30s with alopecia areata. Some clones in this sample may be carry-over from other donors' samples.

The chain couples TRBV28 to TRBJ1-1; tentative D call: TRBD1 (6 bases). Germline loops: CDR1 MDHEN, CDR2 SYDVKM. CDR3 length: 14 residues. V was clipped by 6 bases and J by 8 bases, with 19 bases between them. The CDR3 is CASRLLDSGQEAFF. The CDR3 DNA sequence: TGTGCCAGCAGACTACTCGACTCCGGACAGGAAGCTTTCTTT.

This clonotype was observed at least ten times. The chain recombines TRBV29-1 with TRBJ1-1; D unresolved. The germline V gene has CDR1 SQVTM and CDR2 ANQGSEA. This CDR3 contains 11 residues. V gave up 5 bases and J gave up 4 bases, with 8 bases separating them. The CDR3 DNA reads TGCAGCGTTTCGGTCAGCACTGAAGCTTTCTTT. Amino acids: CSVSVSTEAFF.

This clonotype was detected many times. The chain carries TRBV3-1 and TRBJ2-3; possible D gene TRBD2, 6 bases. The CDR3 is 15 residues long. CDR1 and CDR2 (germline): LGHDT, YNNKEL (reference sequence). Trimming took off 2 bases at V and 3 bases at J, with 12 bases between the two ends. DNA of the CDR3: TGTGCCAGCAGCCAACGGCGGGGAAGTACAGATACGCAGTATTTT. As protein: CASSQRRGSTDTQYF.

This clonotype showed up just a few times. The chain uses TRBV20-1 and TRBJ2-4; possible D gene TRBD1, 6 bases. The CDR3 spans 13 residues. V was clipped by 3 bases and J by 9 bases, with 15 bases between them. From germline, CDR1 is DFQATT and CDR2 SNEGSKA (reference sequence). The CDR3 DNA is TGCAGTGCTAGTTTGGTACAGGGCGCCATTCAGTACTTC. Amino acids: CSASLVQGAIQYF.

The genes are TRBV2 and TRBJ2-3; 9 nucleotides match TRBD2. V dropped 5 bases and J dropped 5; count of bases not matched to a gene: 5. Germline V gene sequence: CDR1 SNHLY, CDR2 FYNNEI. CDR3 length equals 14 residues. The CDR3 reads CASSKGLAEDTQYF. CDR3 DNA sequence: TGTGCCAGCAGTAAGGGACTAGCTGAAGATACGCAGTATTTT.

Ten or more counts support this clonotype. CDR3 DNA: TGTGCCAGCAACCCGATACAGGGAGTGGGCCTGAAAAACATTCAGTACTTC. Translating gives CASNPIQGVGLKNIQYF. J is TRBJ2-4 and V is TRBV6-2 or TRBV6-3; possibly TRBD1 for D (6 bases). V dropped 7 bases and J dropped 4 bases, with 23 bases sitting between them. CDR3 length: 17 residues. The germline V gene encodes CDR1 MNHEY and CDR2 SVGEGT.

This clonotype was seen more than once but under ten times. The chain combines TRBV12-3 or TRBV12-4 with TRBJ1-6; D not resolved. V shed 5 bases and J shed 5 bases, with 7 bases lying between them. This CDR3 region has 13 residues. The CDR3 DNA follows: TGTGCCAGCAGTGGACGCCATAATTCACCCCTCCACTTT. Translating gives CASSGRHNSPLHF.

This clonotype was recorded at least ten times. The CDR3 loop reads CASSETGVYNEQFF. The CDR3 bases are TGCGCCAGCTCCGAGACAGGGGTTTACAATGAGCAGTTCTTC. V is TRBV5-1 and J is TRBJ2-1, with TRBD1 identical over 8 bases. The germline gives CDR1 SGHRS, CDR2 YFSETQ. CDR3 length equals 14 residues. V was clipped by 7 bases and J by 4 bases; unmatched bases: 7.

This clonotype was observed a handful of times. V and J are TRBV4-3 and TRBJ2-1, with TRBD2 matching over 9 bases. CDR3 size: 13 residues. From germline, CDR1 is LGHNA and CDR2 YSLEER. The ends lost 1 base at V and 15 bases at J; junction bases unmatched: 7. The CDR3 DNA reads as TGCGCCAGCAGCCAAGGGCTAGCGGGGACATTGTTCTTC. It translates to CASSQGLAGTLFF.

The genes are TRBV7-2 and TRBJ2-5; unclear D gene. The V gene's germline CDR1 is SGHTA and CDR2 FQGNSA. CDR3 size: 12 residues. V lost 2 bases and J 5 bases, leaving 6 bases between the germline ends. The CDR3 DNA sequence: TGTGCCAGCAGCTTACCACGGGAGACCCAGTACTTC. Its translation is CASSLPRETQYF. The full variable domain, in which reference TRBV7-2 and TRBJ2-5 provide the parts outside the CDR3, is GAGVSQSPSNKVTEKGKDVELRCDPISGHTALYWYRQSLGQGLEFLIYFQGNSAPDKSGLPSDRFSAERTGGSVSTLTIQRTQQEDSAVYLCASSLPRETQYFGPGTRLLVL.

This clonotype was seen a few times. The V call is TRBV5-1, the J call TRBJ2-7, with a tentative D call TRBD1 (5 bases). Trimming removed 4 bases at V and 2 bases at J, with 13 bases between. The germline gives CDR1 SGHRS, CDR2 YFSETQ. The CDR3 runs 14 residues. CDR3 nucleotide sequence: TGCGCCAGCAGCGTCGACAGTACTACCTACGAGCAGTACTTC. This encodes CASSVDSTTYEQYF. The full variable domain, in which reference TRBV5-1 and TRBJ2-7 provide the parts outside the CDR3, is KAGVTQTPRYLIKTRGQQVTLSCSPISGHRSVSWYQQTPGQGLQFLFEYFSETQRNKGNFPGRFSGRQFSNSRSEMNVSTLELGDSALYLCASSVDSTTYEQYFGPGTRLTVT.

In its sample, this clonotype was seen many times. The V gene is TRBV10-2, the J gene TRBJ2-7; D is possibly TRBD1 or TRBD2 (5 bases each). The CDR3 loop spans 12 amino acids. The germline V and J ends were trimmed by 8 bases and 2 bases, with 10 bases remaining between them. CDR1 is WSHSY, CDR2 SAAADI, per germline. The CDR3: CASRDGPYEQYF. For the CDR3, the DNA is TGCGCCAGCCGGGACGGACCCTACGAGCAGTACTTC.

This clonotype has at least ten counts. The V call is TRBV11-1, the J call TRBJ2-2, with 10 bases aligning to TRBD2. Losses at the gene ends were 4 bases for V and 4 bases for J; bases not matched to a gene: 9. Germline V gene data show CDR1 as SGHAT and CDR2 as FQDESV (reference sequence). The CDR3 runs 17 residues. The CDR3 DNA is TGTGCCAGCAGCTCACCCTCTAGCGGGGGCCTCACCGGGGAGCTGTTTTTT. This gives the protein CASSSPSSGGLTGELFF.

The chain employs TRBV29-1 and TRBJ2-6; weak D call: TRBD2 (5 bases). The CDR3 consists of 15 residues. Deletions cut 1 base from V and 0 bases from J, with 7 bases between. Germline loops: CDR1 SQVTM, CDR2 ANQGSEA. In DNA, the CDR3 is TGCAGCGTTGAAGTGGGGAGCTCTGGGGCCAACGTCCTGACTTTC. Residues: CSVEVGSSGANVLTF.

This clonotype has a count of ten or more. The rearrangement joins TRBV24-1 to TRBJ2-2; D possibly corresponds to TRBD2 (6 bases). This CDR3 has 16 residues. The germline V gene encodes CDR1 KGHDR and CDR2 SFDVKD. Trimming cost V 1 base and J 4 bases, with 12 bases left between them. The CDR3 DNA is TGTGCCACCAGTGATTTCCGGGACTCCAGCACCGGGGAGCTGTTTTTT. It encodes CATSDFRDSSTGELFF.

This clonotype was counted a few times. The chain couples TRBV5-1 to TRBJ1-1; maybe TRBD1 (6 bases). Trimming pared 1 base from V and 4 bases from J, leaving 8 bases between. Per germline, CDR1 SGHRS and CDR2 YFSETQ. The CDR3 contains 13 residues. The CDR3 here is CASSLWTATEAFF. Here the CDR3 DNA reads TGCGCCAGCAGCTTGTGGACAGCCACTGAAGCTTTCTTT. The complete variable domain, with remaining parts taken from reference TRBV5-1 and TRBJ1-1, reads KAGVTQTPRYLIKTRGQQVTLSCSPISGHRSVSWYQQTPGQGLQFLFEYFSETQRNKGNFPGRFSGRQFSNSRSEMNVSTLELGDSALYLCASSLWTATEAFFGQGTRLTVV.

CDR3 amino acids: CSGYTNYGYTF. The CDR3 nucleotides are TGCAGCGGGTATACTAACTATGGCTACACCTTC. V usage is TRBV29-1 and J usage is TRBJ1-2; no firm D call. Trimming stripped 7 bases from V and 0 bases from J, with 6 bases between. Germline-derived CDR1 and CDR2 are SQVTM and ANQGSEA. The CDR3 is 11 amino acids.

The genes are TRBV7-8 and TRBJ2-1; TRBD1 aligns across 10 bases. The V segment lost 5 bases and the J segment 14 bases; nucleotides outside the gene matches: 9. This CDR3 is built from 13 residues. The germline gives CDR1 SGHVS, CDR2 FQNEAQ. The CDR3 nucleotides read TGTGCCAGCAGCACGCGGGACAGGGGTTGGGAGTTCTTC. Its translation is CASSTRDRGWEFF.

This clonotype was found many times. The chain employs TRBV29-1 and TRBJ2-3; perhaps TRBD1 as D (6 bases). The CDR3 consists of 13 residues. CDR1 is SQVTM and CDR2 is ANQGSEA in the germline V gene. The germline V and J ends were trimmed by 8 bases and 2 bases, with 14 bases remaining between them. CDR3 in amino acids: CSLSTGNTDTQYF. The CDR3, as DNA: TGCAGCCTAAGTACAGGGAACACAGATACGCAGTATTTT.